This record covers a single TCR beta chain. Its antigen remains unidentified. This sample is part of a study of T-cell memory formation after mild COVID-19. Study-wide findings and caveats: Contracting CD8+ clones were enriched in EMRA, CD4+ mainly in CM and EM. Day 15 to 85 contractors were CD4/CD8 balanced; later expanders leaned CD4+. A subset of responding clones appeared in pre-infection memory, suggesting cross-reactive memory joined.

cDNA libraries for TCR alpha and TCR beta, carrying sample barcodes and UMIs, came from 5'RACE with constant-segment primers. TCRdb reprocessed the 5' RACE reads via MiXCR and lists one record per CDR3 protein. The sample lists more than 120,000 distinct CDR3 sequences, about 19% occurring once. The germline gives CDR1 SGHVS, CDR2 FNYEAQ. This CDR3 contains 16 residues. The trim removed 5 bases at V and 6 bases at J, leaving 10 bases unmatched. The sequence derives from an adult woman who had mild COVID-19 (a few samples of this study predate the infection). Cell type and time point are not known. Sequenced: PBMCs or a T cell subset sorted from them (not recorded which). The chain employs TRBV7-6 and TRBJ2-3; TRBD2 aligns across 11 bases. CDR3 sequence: CASSPEGLAERDTQYF. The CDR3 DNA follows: TGTGCCAGCAGCCCGGAGGGACTAGCGGAGCGGGATACGCAGTATTTT.